This T cell receptor beta chain was sequenced in a study of blood T cells in healthy people across ages. CDR1 and CDR2 from the germline V gene are SGHRS and YFSETQ. The CDR3 totals 15 residues. Through a sample-barcoded 5' primer and a J-beta primer mix, a second PCR was run for about 6 to 12 cycles. A template-switch adaptor containing 12 random nucleotides labeled each cDNA molecule. From the 5' RACE reads, TCRdb called clonotypes with MiXCR, one entry per CDR3 protein. The data show just under 750,000 distinct CDR3 sequences, 22% seen once. Ten milliliters of peripheral blood were drawn from each donor into EDTA-treated tubes. Per individual sample, total RNA of at least 5.5 micrograms was extracted. Concerning this clonotype: A junction boundary mismatches the germline segment, possibly from a read error.

The chain carries TRBV5-1 and TRBJ1-1; 10 nucleotides match TRBD1. The clonotype was recovered from a man between 70 and 80 years old in good health. Sequenced input: blood. CDR3 in amino acids: CASSLVGTGDTEASF. The CDR3 nucleotides read TGCGCCAGCAGCTTGGTAGGGACAGGGGACACTGAAGCTTCCTTT.